Listed below are T cell receptor beta chains from one sample, sequenced in a study of blood T cell repertoires in COVID-19. Measured with immunoSEQ multiplex PCR; TCRdb has only the in-frame clones, and not every one. The sample holds about 310,000 clones, about nine tenths seen once. The sample consisted of peripheral blood. The origin of the receptors is a woman in her twenties or thirties with COVID-19, enrolled during active disease. The CDR3 runs from the conserved cysteine through the conserved F or W. The D gene is left open where the match is weak. Expanded clones are given a class, and other clones once, few, many or no size at all.

j_call | clone_size | v_call | d_call | cdr3_nt | cdr3_aa
TRBJ2-3 | . | TRBV5-1 | TRBD2 | TGCGCCAGCAGCTTGGACGGACTAGTCGGGGCAGATACGCAGTATTTT | CASSLDGLVGADTQYF
TRBJ1-2 | . | TRBV20-1 | . | TGCAGTGCTAGTCAGGGTGCTAACTATGGCTACACCTTC | CSASQGANYGYTF
TRBJ1-4 | . | TRBV10-3 | . | TGTGCCATCAGGGAGGACCCGACGGGGGAAAAACTGTTTTTT | CAIREDPTGEKLFF
TRBJ1-2 | . | TRBV29-1 | . | TGCAGCGTTTGGCAGGCTAACTATGGCTACACCTTC | CSVWQANYGYTF
TRBJ2-5 | . | TRBV24-1 | . | TGTGCCACCAGTGACCGGCGGGGAGGCCCTTTTGAGACCCAGTACTTC | CATSDRRGGPFETQYF
TRBJ1-1 | few | TRBV7-3 | . | TGTGCCAGCAGCCCGGCAGGGGCGAGGGCTGAAGCTTTCTTT | CASSPAGARAEAFF
TRBJ1-1 | . | TRBV5-1 | TRBD1 | TGCGCCAGCAGCCCGAGACAGGGGGCGAGGAGCACTGAAGCTTTCTTT | CASSPRQGARSTEAFF
TRBJ1-1 | . | TRBV5-1 | . | TGCGCCAGCAGCTTGGAAGAGACTGAAGCTTTCTTT | CASSLEETEAFF
TRBJ2-7 | few | TRBV7-9 | . | TGTGCCAGCAGCCCCCCAAGCGGCCACCTTACCTACGAGCAGTACTTC | CASSPPSGHLTYEQYF
TRBJ2-5 | . | TRBV29-1 | . | TGCAGCGTCCCTATCCTTGAGACCCAGTACTTC | CSVPILETQYF
TRBJ1-1 | . | TRBV7-9 | TRBD1 | TGTGCCAGCAGCTTAGGACAGGGGCTCGACACTGAAGCTTTCTTT | CASSLGQGLDTEAFF
TRBJ1-4 | few | TRBV18 | . | TGTGCCAGCTCACCACCCGCAACTAATGAAAAACTGTTTTTT | CASSPPATNEKLFF
TRBJ1-5 | . | TRBV19 | . | TGTGCCAGTAGCCCCGGGGGTGGAGGGATGAGTCAGCCCCAGCATTTT | CASSPGGGGMSQPQHF
TRBJ1-6 | . | TRBV7-9 | TRBD1 | TGTGCCAGCAGCCGGGACAGGGGTGATAATTCACCCCTCCACTTT | CASSRDRGDNSPLHF
TRBJ2-1 | . | TRBV3-1/TRBV3-2 | TRBD2 | TGTGCCAGCAGCCAAGGTATCGGGACTAGCGGGGCGAACCTCTACAATGAGCAGTTCTTC | CASSQGIGTSGANLYNEQFF
TRBJ1-1 | . | TRBV7-3 | . | TGTGCCAGCAGCTTTAAGATTACAGGGATGAACACTGAAGCTTTCTTT | CASSFKITGMNTEAFF
TRBJ2-2 | . | TRBV19 | TRBD2 | TGTGCCAGTAGTAGACTAGCGGGAGAGACCGGGGAGCTGTTTTTT | CASSRLAGETGELFF
TRBJ2-7 | . | TRBV14 | TRBD1 | TGTGCCAGCAGTCGCCCGGGACAGACTAATTCCTACGAGCAGTACTTC | CASSRPGQTNSYEQYF
TRBJ2-5 | . | TRBV25-1 | . | TGTGCCTCCCGGGACTTAAGAGAGACCCAGTACTTC | CASRDLRETQYF
TRBJ1-1 | . | TRBV9 | . | TGTGCCAGCAGCGTAGCTACAGGCATGAACACTGAAGCTTTCTTT | CASSVATGMNTEAFF
TRBJ2-3 | . | TRBV27 | TRBD1 | TGTGCCAGCAGGCGGACAGGGGGCGATTCAGATACGCAGTATTTT | CASRRTGGDSDTQYF
TRBJ1-6 | . | TRBV28 | TRBD1 | TGTGCCAGCAGTCCTCGGACAGGGAGCTCCTATAATTCACCCCTCCACTTT | CASSPRTGSSYNSPLHF
TRBJ2-1 | . | TRBV9 | TRBD2 | TGTGCCAGCAGCGTATTTAGTCAGCGGGAGACCTACAATGAGCAGTTCTTC | CASSVFSQRETYNEQFF
TRBJ1-2 | . | TRBV19 | . | TGTGCCAGTAGTATCACGGGAGGGGCCCGGAACTATGGCTACACCTTC | CASSITGGARNYGYTF
TRBJ1-2 | . | TRBV19 | TRBD1 | TGTGCCAGTAGTATGACAGGGGTTAACTATGGCTACACCTTC | CASSMTGVNYGYTF
TRBJ1-3 | . | TRBV7-6 | . | TGTGCCAGCAGCCCATTCCAGGGATCGAACACCATATATTTT | CASSPFQGSNTIYF
TRBJ1-5 | . | TRBV24-1 | TRBD1 | TGTGCCACCAGTGATCAGACAGGGGGCAATCAGCCCCAGCATTTT | CATSDQTGGNQPQHF
TRBJ2-2 | . | TRBV19 | . | TGTGCCAGTAGTGCAGGGGGAGGCGGGGAGCTGTTTTTT | CASSAGGGGELFF
TRBJ2-1 | . | TRBV18 | TRBD2 | TGTGCCAGCTCACCTCAAGAGGGCGGGAGGTATGAGCAGTTCTTC | CASSPQEGGRYEQFF
TRBJ2-7 | . | TRBV11-2 | . | TGTGCCAGCAGCTTAGTCGCTATGTCTGAGCACTTC | CASSLVAMSEHF
TRBJ2-1 | . | TRBV12-3/TRBV12-4 | . | TGTGCCAGCAGTTATGCAGATAGCTATGAGCAGTTCTTC | CASSYADSYEQFF
TRBJ2-7 | . | TRBV27 | TRBD2 | TGTGCCAGCAGTTTATCCGCCGGACTAGCGACCTACGAGCAGTACTTC | CASSLSAGLATYEQYF
TRBJ1-5 | . | TRBV19 | TRBD1 | TGTGCCAGTAGTCCCGGGACAGATATTAATCAGCCCCAGCATTTT | CASSPGTDINQPQHF
TRBJ2-7 | . | TRBV14 | . | TGTGCCAGCAGCTTCAAGGCAGGCGAGCAGTACTTC | CASSFKAGEQYF
TRBJ2-6 | once | TRBV19 | TRBD1 | TGTGCCAGTAGTATGGGACAGGGGGCGGCTTATGGGGCCAACGTCCTGACTTTC | CASSMGQGAAYGANVLTF
TRBJ1-1 | . | TRBV28 | . | TGTGCCAGCAACCTAATCGGGGGGGATTTGACTGAAGCTTTCTTT | CASNLIGGDLTEAFF
TRBJ1-6 | . | TRBV27 | TRBD1 | TGTGCCAGCAGTTTTGGGACAGAGGAATCACCCCTCCACTTT | CASSFGTEESPLHF
TRBJ1-3 | . | TRBV7-3 | . | TGTGCCAGCAGCTTAAACGGGGGTCTCTCTGGAAACACCATATATTTT | CASSLNGGLSGNTIYF
TRBJ1-2 | . | TRBV6-5 | . | TGTGCCAGCAGTTACGAAGGGGCTGGCTACACCTTC | CASSYEGAGYTF
TRBJ2-7 | . | TRBV2 | . | TGTGCCAGCAGGCAGGGGGGACCGAGGGAGCAGTACTTC | CASRQGGPREQYF
TRBJ1-1 | . | TRBV4-1 | . | TGCGCCAGCAGCCATACAATGAGGGTCACTGAAGCTTTCTTT | CASSHTMRVTEAFF
TRBJ2-6 | . | TRBV6-1 | TRBD1 | TGTGCCAGCAGTGGGATTTTCAGGGGGCCCAGCTCTGGGGCCAACGTCCTGACTTTC | CASSGIFRGPSSGANVLTF
TRBJ1-1 | . | TRBV28 | TRBD1 | TGTGCCAGCAGTTCCCCCCGGACAGGGGGCTTCACTGAAGCTTTCTTT | CASSSPRTGGFTEAFF
TRBJ2-7 | . | TRBV18 | TRBD2 | TGTGCCAGCTCACCTAGCCCGAGCAGAGCGGGAAGCGAGCAGTACTTC | CASSPSPSRAGSEQYF